The 19 T cell receptor beta chains below come from one sample, sequenced in a study of cytomegalovirus exposure and HLA in healthy donors. A multiplex PCR was run with 60 Vbeta primers and 13 Jbeta primers. Data came from immunoSEQ multiplex PCR; TCRdb stores just in-frame clones and leaves some out. The table includes 130,000 to 150,000 clones, less than 85% detected once. Sequenced input: PBMCs. The receptors here all came from a man aged 40-49 years in good health and CMV-seropositive.

The rearrangement uses TRBV19 and TRBJ1-3, with 7 nucleotides matching TRBD1. V shed 4 bases and J 0 bases; nucleotides not matched to a gene: 9. CDR1 is LNHDA, CDR2 SQIVND, per germline (reference sequence). The CDR3 runs 17 residues. CDR3 DNA: TGTGCCAGTAGTAGAGGGGACAGCCTCAGCTCTGGAAACACCATATATTTT. It codes for CASSRGDSLSSGNTIYF.

This clone was detected only a few times. The chain uses TRBV9 and TRBJ1-1; TRBD1 might be the D (5 bases). Trimming shortened V by 0 bases and J by 0 bases, and 9 bases separated the two germline ends. The CDR3 is 15 amino acids. The germline V gene encodes CDR1 SGDLS and CDR2 YYNGEE. CDR3 residues: CASSVGAGMNTEAFF. As DNA, the CDR3 is TGTGCCAGCAGCGTAGGTGCAGGGATGAACACTGAAGCTTTCTTT.

The genes are TRBV30 and TRBJ2-1; the match to TRBD2 covers 11 bases. Germline values: CDR1 GTSNPN, CDR2 SVGIG (reference sequence). The CDR3 is 18 amino acids. The V gene end was trimmed by 1 base and the J gene end by 3 bases; junction bases not matched to a gene: 11. In DNA form, the CDR3 reads TGTGCCTGGAGTGGTAGAGCCGCGACTAGCGGGAACTACAATGAGCAGTTCTTC. Protein: CAWSGRAATSGNYNEQFF. Full variable domain (outside the CDR3, taken from reference TRBV30 and TRBJ2-1): SQTIHQWPATLVQPVGSPLSLECTVEGTSNPNLYWYRQAAGRGLQLLFYSVGIGQISSEVPQNLSASRPQDRQFILSSKKLLLSDSGFYLCAWSGRAATSGNYNEQFFGPGTRLTVL.

The rearrangement links TRBV11-1 to TRBJ1-1; 7 bases match TRBD1. This CDR3 spans 14 amino acids. Germline assignment: CDR1 SGHAT and CDR2 FQDESV (reference sequence). The V segment lost 5 bases and the J segment 5 bases; nucleotides outside the gene matches: 8. CDR3 sequence reads: CASSLDRAGTEAFF. In DNA form, the CDR3 reads TGTGCCAGCAGCCTCGACAGGGCTGGAACTGAAGCTTTCTTT.

The sample holds a few counts of this clone. J is TRBJ2-2 and V is TRBV29-1; D gene ambiguous. CDR1 SQVTM and CDR2 ANQGSEA come from the germline V gene. Trimming took 3 bases from V and 5 from J, leaving 7 bases between them. The CDR3 consists of 12 residues. This chain's CDR3 is CSVDGYTGELFF. CDR3 sequence (DNA): TGCAGCGTTGACGGGTATACCGGGGAGCTGTTTTTT.

The chain joins TRBV5-1 to TRBJ2-5; D is unresolved. Per the germline V gene, CDR1 is SGHRS and CDR2 is YFSETQ. There are 14 residues in the CDR3. V lost 2 bases to trimming and J lost 3 bases, with 11 bases between them. CDR3 region: CASSLRTRKETQYF. In DNA, the CDR3 is TGCGCCAGCAGCTTACGTACACGTAAAGAGACCCAGTACTTC.

The V gene is TRBV25-1, the J gene TRBJ2-1, with D tentatively TRBD1 (6 bases). The germline gives CDR1 MGHDK, CDR2 SYGVNS. V was clipped by 4 bases and J by 14 bases, with 18 bases between them. The CDR3 is 13 amino acids. This CDR3 is CASSVRGSAGEFF. CDR3 nucleotides: TGTGCCAGCAGTGTTAGGGGCTCCGCAGGGGAGTTCTTC.

This clone was counted a few times. The chain couples TRBV7-9 to TRBJ2-1; D is possibly TRBD1 (5 bases). Trimming shortened V by 1 base and J by 3 bases, and 10 bases separated the two germline ends. The CDR3 covers 15 residues. Germline loops: CDR1 SEHNR, CDR2 FQNEAQ (reference sequence). The CDR3 loop reads CASSLEGVGYNEQFF. DNA of the CDR3: TGTGCCAGCAGCTTAGAAGGGGTGGGCTACAATGAGCAGTTCTTC. Drawing the rest from reference TRBV7-9 and TRBJ2-1, the complete variable domain is DTGVSQNPRHKITKRGQNVTFRCDPISEHNRLYWYRQTLGQGPEFLTYFQNEAQLEKSRLLSDRFSAERPKGSFSTLEIQRTEQGDSAMYLCASSLEGVGYNEQFFGPGTRLTVL.

The chain employs TRBV27 and TRBJ2-2; 7 positions agree with TRBD1. The V segment lost 8 bases and the J segment 1 base; nucleotides outside the gene matches: 16. The CDR3 is made up of 18 amino acids. The germline V gene encodes CDR1 MNHEY and CDR2 SMNVEV (reference sequence). CDR3: CASLKPRQGVGNTGELFF. The CDR3 DNA follows: TGTGCCAGCTTAAAACCCCGACAGGGAGTGGGGAACACCGGGGAGCTGTTTTTT.

The chain is built from TRBV21-1 and TRBJ1-1. TRBV21-1 is noted as a pseudogene. The CDR3 has 13 residues. CDR3 DNA: TGTGCCAGCGGGGAGGGGGATAACACTGAAGCTTTCTTT. Translated: CASGEGDNTEAFF.

The chain carries TRBV27 and TRBJ2-7; weak D call: TRBD1 (6 bases). Per germline, CDR1 MNHEY and CDR2 SMNVEV (reference sequence). This CDR3 spans 14 amino acids. V was shortened by 3 bases and J by 5 bases, with 14 bases between the two germline ends. CDR3 sequence reads: CASSFLGGPDEQYF. CDR3 sequence (DNA): TGTGCCAGCAGTTTTTTAGGGGGACCAGACGAGCAGTACTTC.

This clone was counted a few times. The V call is TRBV10-3, the J call TRBJ1-1, with 9 positions matching TRBD1. Germline values: CDR1 ENHRY, CDR2 SYGVKD. The CDR3 totals 13 residues. Trimming took 8 bases from V and 3 from J; bases not matched to a gene: 4. The chain's CDR3 is CAIGDREHTEAFF. CDR3 sequence (DNA): TGTGCCATCGGGGACAGGGAGCACACTGAAGCTTTCTTT.

V usage is TRBV19 and J usage is TRBJ1-5; the D gene is possibly TRBD1 (6 bases). Germline loops: CDR1 LNHDA, CDR2 SQIVND (reference sequence). The CDR3 has 15 amino acids. The ends were cut back, 5 bases at V and 0 bases at J, with 11 bases in the middle. CDR3: CASSDRNYSNQPQHF. CDR3 in DNA: TGTGCCAGTAGTGACAGGAACTATAGCAATCAGCCCCAGCATTTT.

The V and J genes are TRBV28 and TRBJ1-1, with 8 bases matching TRBD1. The germline V gene encodes CDR1 MDHEN and CDR2 SYDVKM. The CDR3 is 15 amino acids. The ends lost 3 bases at V and 4 bases at J; junction bases unmatched: 7. CDR3 bases: TGTGCCAGCAGTTTTACGGGACAGGCCTCCACTGAAGCTTTCTTT. This encodes CASSFTGQASTEAFF.

The gene calls are TRBV2 and TRBJ1-2; D is ambiguous. V was pared by 5 bases and J by 4 bases, with 14 bases between. There are 14 residues in the CDR3. Germline V lookup: CDR1 SNHLY, CDR2 FYNNEI. In DNA form, the CDR3 reads TGTGCCAGCAGTTCCATGGACTGGACCTATGGCTACACCTTC. Amino acids: CASSSMDWTYGYTF.

This chain uses TRBV9 with TRBJ2-2; tentatively, D is TRBD1 (5 bases). CDR3 size: 14 residues. Trimming took 1 base from V and 1 from J, leaving 5 bases between them. In germline, CDR1 is SGDLS, CDR2 YYNGEE. CDR3 sequence: CASSVTGNTGELFF. In DNA, the CDR3 is TGTGCCAGCAGCGTAACAGGGAACACCGGGGAGCTGTTTTTT.

V gene TRBV7-2 combines with J gene TRBJ1-5; D may be TRBD1 (5 bases). V gave up 1 base and J gave up 2 bases, with 9 bases separating them. Per the germline V gene, CDR1 is SGHTA and CDR2 is FQGNSA. The CDR3 is 15 amino acids. The CDR3 is CASSLEDSRNQPQHF. The CDR3 DNA sequence: TGTGCCAGCAGCTTAGAAGACAGTCGCAATCAGCCCCAGCATTTT.

On this clone: A far larger clone is just one base off, so this is likely a read error. Distinct nucleotide sequences in the sample also encode this CDR3. The V gene is TRBV4-2, the J gene TRBJ2-2; 7 bases map to TRBD1. The CDR3 loop spans 16 amino acids. Germline V gives CDR1 LGHNA, CDR2 YNFKEQ. J gave up 5 bases and V 3 bases, and 9 bases lay outside the gene matches. CDR3 nucleotides: TGTGCCAGCAGCCAGCCCGACAGGGATGTAACCGGGGAGCTGTTTTTT. Translation: CASSQPDRDVTGELFF.

This clone came up a few times. The rearrangement uses TRBV28 and TRBJ1-2, with 10 positions matching TRBD1. The CDR3 runs 18 residues. Trimming at V came to 6 bases and at J to 3 bases, leaving 16 bases not matched to a gene. The germline gives CDR1 MDHEN, CDR2 SYDVKM. DNA for the CDR3: TGTGCCAGCAGAAGCCCCTACGGGACAGGGGTTCGGGACTATGGCTACACCTTC. This encodes CASRSPYGTGVRDYGYTF.